These T cell receptor beta chains were read from a single sample in a study of blood T cells in healthy people across ages. TCRdb independently ran MiXCR on the 5' RACE reads; one entry per CDR3 protein. The sample carries about 730,000 distinct CDR3 sequences, around 46% recorded once. Sequenced: blood. The source is a woman in her sixties in good health. Both conserved end residues are part of each CDR3.

J gene | V gene | CDR3 protein
TRBJ2-5 | TRBV20-1 | CSASQGGAETQYF
TRBJ2-3 | TRBV7-2 | CASSRDQTDTQYF
TRBJ2-1 | TRBV20-1 | CSAHPPGQGINEQLF
TRBJ1-2 | TRBV10-3 | CAISEYGSGQALNYGYTF
TRBJ1-2 | TRBV6-5 | CASSNRRSGQGNYGYTF
TRBJ2-5 | TRBV7-9 | CASNGFGGQGRETQYF
TRBJ1-5 | TRBV7-6 | CASSGDGQPQHF
TRBJ1-6 | TRBV3-1 | CASSPDRKSPLHF
TRBJ2-1 | TRBV6-2/TRBV6-3 | CATESYNEQFF
TRBJ1-4 | TRBV6-6 | CASLIAPGGAKLFF
TRBJ2-7 | TRBV7-2 | CASSLAGEGTVSYEQYF
TRBJ1-2 | TRBV7-9 | CASSLTGEGGYTF
TRBJ2-4 | TRBV15 | CATSRWGEEAKNIQYF
TRBJ2-5 | TRBV7-9 | CASSPYLGGEETQYF
TRBJ2-2 | TRBV21-1 | CASSNKLAAFFVRESGTGELFF
TRBJ1-5 | TRBV4-2 | CASSQEIDQPQHF
TRBJ2-1 | TRBV6-2/TRBV6-3 | CASTPYGPQGGGRSNEQFF
. | TRBV11-2 | CASSAHRGLGETQYF